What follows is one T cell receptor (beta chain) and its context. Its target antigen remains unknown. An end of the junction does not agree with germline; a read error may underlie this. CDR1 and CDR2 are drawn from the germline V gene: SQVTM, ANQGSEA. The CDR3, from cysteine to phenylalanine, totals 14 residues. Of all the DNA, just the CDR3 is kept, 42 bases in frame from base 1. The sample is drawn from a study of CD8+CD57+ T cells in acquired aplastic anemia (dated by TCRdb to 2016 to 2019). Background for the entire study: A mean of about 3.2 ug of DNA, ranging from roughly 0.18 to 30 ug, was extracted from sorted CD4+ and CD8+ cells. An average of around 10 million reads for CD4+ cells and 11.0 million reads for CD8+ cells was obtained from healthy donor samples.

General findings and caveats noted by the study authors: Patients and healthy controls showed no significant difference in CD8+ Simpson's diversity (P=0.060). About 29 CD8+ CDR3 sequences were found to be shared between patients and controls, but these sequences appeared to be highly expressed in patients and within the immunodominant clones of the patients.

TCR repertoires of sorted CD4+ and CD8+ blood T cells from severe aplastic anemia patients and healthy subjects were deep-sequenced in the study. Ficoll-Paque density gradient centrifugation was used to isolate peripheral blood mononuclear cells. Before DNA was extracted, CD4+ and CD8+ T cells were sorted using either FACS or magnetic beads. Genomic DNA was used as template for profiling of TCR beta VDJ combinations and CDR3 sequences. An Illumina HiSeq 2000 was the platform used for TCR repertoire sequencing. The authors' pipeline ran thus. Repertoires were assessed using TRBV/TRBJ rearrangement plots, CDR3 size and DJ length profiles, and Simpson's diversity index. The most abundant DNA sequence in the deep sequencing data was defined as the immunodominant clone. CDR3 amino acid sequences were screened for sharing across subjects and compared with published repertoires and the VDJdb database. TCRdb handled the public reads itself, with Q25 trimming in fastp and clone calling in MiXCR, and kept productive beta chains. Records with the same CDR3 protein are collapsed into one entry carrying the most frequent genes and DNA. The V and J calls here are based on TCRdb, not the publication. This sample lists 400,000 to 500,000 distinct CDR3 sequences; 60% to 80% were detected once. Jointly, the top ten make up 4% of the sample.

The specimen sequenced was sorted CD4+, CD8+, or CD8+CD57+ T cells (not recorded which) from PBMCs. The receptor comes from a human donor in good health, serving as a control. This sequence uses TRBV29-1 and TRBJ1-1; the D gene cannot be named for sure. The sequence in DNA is TGCAGCGTCCTCCCGGGGATAAACAACACTGAACCGTTTTTT. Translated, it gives CSVLPGINNTEPFF.